These 29 T cell receptor beta chains were sequenced from one sample in a study of regulatory T cells in long-lasting Graves disease. The TCR beta library used iRepertoire HTBI primers with Arm-PCR amplification of CDR3. TCRdb itself ran the multiplex PCR reads through MiXCR, one entry per CDR3 protein. This table has roughly 560,000 distinct CDR3 sequences, more than 10% appearing once. Time point defined: newly diagnosed GD, antithyroid drugs for less than 3 months. Extracted RNA from PBMCs served as the source of the TCR library. These same records also appear under a second study, on T cells in Graves' hyperthyroidism and ophthalmopathy.

The material sequenced was peripheral blood mononuclear cells (PBMCs), taken at new diagnosis, from a patient treated with antithyroid drugs. These receptors originate from a young woman with Graves disease.

Turning to this clonotype: With a much larger clone just one base away, this may be a read error. The conserved closing phenylalanine or tryptophan is absent in this CDR3, likely reflecting a read error. The chain has TRBV11-2 and TRBJ2-7; 10 bases agree with TRBD2. CDR3 length: 14 residues. Germline-derived CDR1 and CDR2 are SGHAT and FQNNGV. V lost 6 bases to trimming and J lost 0 bases; unmatched junction nucleotides: 2. The CDR3 reads CASRVAGGSYEQYL. CDR3 nucleotides: TGTGCCAGCAGGGTAGCGGGAGGCTCCTACGAGCAGTACTTG.

On this clonotype: Possible read error: a much larger clone is one base away. The chain uses TRBV20-1 and TRBJ2-6; the D gene is possibly TRBD2 (5 bases). The CDR3 totals 15 residues. The V end was cut by 5 bases, the J end by 0 bases, with 11 bases between. Germline V gives CDR1 DFQATT, CDR2 SNEGSKA (reference sequence). CDR3 in amino acids: CSACDYLSGANVLTF. The CDR3, as DNA: TGCAGTGCTTGTGACTATCTCTCTGGGGCCAACGTCCTGACTTTC.

There are many counts of this clonotype. This chain joins TRBV5-1 and TRBJ2-7, with D tentatively TRBD1 (7 bases). The germline gives CDR1 SGHRS, CDR2 YFSETQ. Trimming shortened V by 7 bases and J by 6 bases, and 17 bases separated the two germline ends. The CDR3 covers 13 residues. The CDR3 region is CASHPGDRTEQYF. In DNA form, the CDR3 reads TGCGCCAGCCACCCGGGGGACAGAACCGAGCAGTACTTC.

The genes are TRBV7-2 and TRBJ2-3; unclear D gene. Trimming pared 4 bases from V and 6 bases from J, leaving 11 bases between. The CDR3 runs to 13 residues. Germline V CDR1 and CDR2: SGHTA, FQGNSA. DNA of the CDR3: TGTGCCAGCAGCTACCGGACGGGCGATACGCAGTATTTT. Protein sequence: CASSYRTGDTQYF.

This clonotype was found many times. The chain employs TRBV30 and TRBJ2-5, with D possibly being TRBD2 (6 bases). V was trimmed by 5 bases and J by 5 bases, leaving 21 bases between them. The germline CDR1 and CDR2 sequences are GTSNPN and SVGIG (reference sequence). The CDR3 has 15 residues. In nucleotides, the CDR3 is TGTGCCTGGCTCAGAGGAGGGAGGATGGGTGAGACCCAGTACTTC. Amino acids: CAWLRGGRMGETQYF.

This clonotype was seen repeatedly, ten times or more. The chain combines TRBV19 with TRBJ1-1; D is perhaps TRBD1 (5 bases). The germline V and J ends were trimmed by 3 bases and 6 bases, with 14 bases remaining between them. Per germline, CDR1 LNHDA and CDR2 SQIVND (reference sequence). CDR3 size: 14 residues. The CDR3 region has the DNA TGTGCCAGTAGTATCCGATTGATGGGGCCTGAAGCTTTCTTT. As protein: CASSIRLMGPEAFF. Filled out from reference TRBV19 and TRBJ1-1, the complete variable domain reads DGGITQSPKYLFRKEGQNVTLSCEQNLNHDAMYWYRQDPGQGLRLIYYSQIVNDFQKGDIAEGYSVSREKKESFPLTVTSAQKNPTAFYLCASSIRLMGPEAFFGQGTRLTVV.

This clonotype was seen many times. The chain carries TRBV20-1 and TRBJ2-7; TRBD2 agrees at 8 bases. CDR1 is DFQATT and CDR2 is SNEGSKA in the germline V gene (reference sequence). The CDR3 spans 12 residues. Trimming at V came to 6 bases and at J to 5 bases, leaving 6 bases not matched to a gene. CDR3 sequence reads: CSASGSTHEQYF. The CDR3 DNA reads as TGCAGTGCCAGCGGGAGTACCCACGAGCAGTACTTC.

Many counts were recorded for this clonotype. This chain joins TRBV11-1 and TRBJ2-7; D unclear. The CDR3 consists of 15 residues. The V end lost 1 base, the J end lost 0 bases, and 10 bases lay between the germline ends. CDR1 is SGHAT, CDR2 FQDESV, per germline (reference sequence). CDR3 residues: CASSLDQARSYEQYF. The CDR3 region has the DNA TGTGCCAGCAGCTTAGATCAGGCCCGCTCCTACGAGCAGTACTTC.

The chain carries TRBV27 and TRBJ1-1, with 10 bases aligning to TRBD1. Germline V gene data show CDR1 as MNHEY and CDR2 as SMNVEV (reference sequence). V gave up 4 bases and J gave up 1 base; unmatched junction bases: 6. CDR3 length: 16 amino acids. The CDR3 nucleotides are TGTGCCAGCAGTTCCTGGGACAGGGGCCCGAACACTGAAGCTTTCTTT. Amino acid sequence: CASSSWDRGPNTEAFF.

This clonotype appeared many times. The V gene is TRBV11-3, the J gene TRBJ2-2, with D unresolved. CDR3 size: 14 residues. The V end lost 5 bases, the J end lost 4 bases, and 11 bases lay between the germline ends. Germline values: CDR1 SGHNT, CDR2 YENEEA. CDR3 sequence: CASSPKPATGELFF. CDR3 nucleotide sequence: TGTGCCAGCAGCCCGAAGCCGGCCACCGGGGAGCTGTTTTTT.

This clonotype was recorded a few times. The V and J genes are TRBV20-1 and TRBJ1-2; 7 bases agree with TRBD1. CDR3 size: 15 residues. The V gene end was trimmed by 3 bases and the J gene end by 8 bases; junction bases not matched to a gene: 15. Germline-derived CDR1 and CDR2 are DFQATT and SNEGSKA (reference sequence). CDR3 residues: CSASADRVWISGYTF. CDR3 bases: TGCAGTGCTAGTGCTGACAGGGTGTGGATATCGGGCTACACCTTC.

This clonotype has ten or more counts. The J gene is TRBJ1-4, the V gene TRBV5-1; TRBD1 is a possible D gene (5 bases). V was pared by 0 bases and J by 3 bases, with 15 bases between. This CDR3 region has 17 residues. Germline V gene sequence: CDR1 SGHRS, CDR2 YFSETQ. The CDR3 DNA sequence: TGCGCCAGCAGCTTGGGACAGCCTATTGGCGCTAATGAAAAACTGTTTTTT. It translates to CASSLGQPIGANEKLFF.

The chain has TRBV20-1 and TRBJ2-5, with 10 bases aligning to TRBD1. The CDR3 totals 15 residues. Per the germline V gene, CDR1 is DFQATT and CDR2 is SNEGSKA (reference sequence). The V gene end was trimmed by 5 bases and the J gene end by 5 bases; junction bases not matched to a gene: 11. The CDR3 DNA reads TGCAGTGCTCAACCCGGGGACAGGGGATGGGAGACCCAGTACTTC. This translates into CSAQPGDRGWETQYF.

This clonotype was seen at least ten times. This chain links TRBV28 with TRBJ1-2, with a weak D call TRBD1 (6 bases). This CDR3 spans 14 amino acids. Looked up from germline, CDR1 is MDHEN and CDR2 is SYDVKM. Trimming pared 2 bases from V and 2 bases from J, leaving 9 bases between. The chain's CDR3 is CASSLMGGNYGYTF. The CDR3 DNA sequence: TGTGCCAGCAGTTTAATGGGGGGCAACTATGGCTACACCTTC.

This clonotype was counted only a few times. The chain couples TRBV4-1 to TRBJ2-1, with unresolved D. Germline CDR1 reads MGHRA; CDR2 reads YSYEKL. This CDR3 spans 14 amino acids. The V gene lost 1 base and the J gene lost 6 bases, with 10 bases spanning the gap. CDR3 loop: CASSQVPSLNEQFF. CDR3 nucleotide sequence: TGCGCCAGCAGCCAAGTCCCCAGTCTCAATGAGCAGTTCTTC.

This clonotype showed up many times. The chain employs TRBV18 and TRBJ2-5, with 7 bases identical to TRBD1. CDR1 and CDR2 from the germline V gene are KGHSH and LQKENI. The V and J ends lost 2 bases and 7 bases, in that order; junction bases with no gene match: 4. The CDR3 is 13 amino acids. The CDR3 coding sequence is TGTGCCAGCTCACCAAGGACAGGAGGGACCCAGTACTTC. Protein: CASSPRTGGTQYF.

This clonotype appeared many times. The chain couples TRBV2 to TRBJ2-7, with unresolved D. Deletions cut 2 bases from V and 4 bases from J, with 6 bases between. Germline CDR1 reads SNHLY; CDR2 reads FYNNEI. This CDR3 has 12 amino acids. For the CDR3, the DNA is TGTGCCAGCAGTGAATTAGATTACGAGCAGTACTTC. As protein: CASSELDYEQYF.

This clonotype was observed many times. The chain combines TRBV6-1 with TRBJ1-5; possible D gene TRBD1, 6 bases. CDR1 is MNHNS, CDR2 SASEGT, per germline. There are 13 residues in the CDR3. V was clipped by 7 bases and J by 3 bases, with 10 bases between them. CDR3 nucleotides: TGTGCCAGCACATGGACAGTCAATCAGCCCCAGCATTTT. It codes for CASTWTVNQPQHF.

This clonotype showed up many times. The gene calls are TRBV19 and TRBJ1-1, with D unresolved. V shed 5 bases and J shed 1 base, with 8 bases lying between them. CDR3 length: 13 amino acids. The germline V gene has CDR1 LNHDA and CDR2 SQIVND (reference sequence). The CDR3 DNA is TGTGCCAGTAGTGCAACGAAGAACACTGAAGCTTTCTTT. As protein: CASSATKNTEAFF.

This clonotype was recorded a few times. The chain couples TRBV19 to TRBJ2-2; 13 bases are a match to TRBD2. This CDR3 region has 17 residues. J gave up 4 bases and V 5 bases, and 7 bases lay outside the gene matches. The germline gives CDR1 LNHDA, CDR2 SQIVND (reference sequence). This chain's CDR3 is CASSPIGTSGTTGELFF. CDR3 bases: TGTGCCAGTAGTCCAATCGGGACTAGCGGGACCACCGGGGAGCTGTTTTTT. The variable domain in full, completed from reference TRBV19 and TRBJ2-2, reads DGGITQSPKYLFRKEGQNVTLSCEQNLNHDAMYWYRQDPGQGLRLIYYSQIVNDFQKGDIAEGYSVSREKKESFPLTVTSAQKNPTAFYLCASSPIGTSGTTGELFFGEGSRLTVL.

This clonotype was counted a few times. The rearrangement joins TRBV5-1 to TRBJ2-7; a weak D match, TRBD1 (6 bases). V was trimmed by 0 bases and J by 3 bases, leaving 16 bases between them. The CDR3 contains 16 residues. Germline CDR1 SGHRS, CDR2 YFSETQ. CDR3 residues: CASSLGDIGRNYEQYF. As DNA, the CDR3 is TGCGCCAGCAGCTTGGGGGACATCGGGCGAAACTACGAGCAGTACTTC.

The chain joins TRBV10-2 to TRBJ2-3; D is ambiguous. CDR3 size: 14 residues. Per germline, CDR1 WSHSY and CDR2 SAAADI. V gave up 4 bases and J gave up 2 bases, with 10 bases separating them. As DNA, the CDR3 is TGCGCCAGCAGTGGGTTTAGAGCCACAGATACGCAGTATTTT. It encodes CASSGFRATDTQYF.

This clonotype showed up many times. The V call is TRBV5-8, the J call TRBJ2-1; TRBD2 is a possible D gene (5 bases). The length of the CDR3 is 17 residues. The germline V gene has CDR1 SGHTS and CDR2 YDEGEE. V was shortened by 1 base and J by 0 bases, with 14 bases between the two germline ends. DNA of the CDR3: TGTGCCAGCAGCTTGAGGCCGGGATCCCCCTCCTACAATGAGCAGTTCTTC. Its translation: CASSLRPGSPSYNEQFF.

This clonotype was seen at least ten times. The chain uses TRBV20-1 and TRBJ2-7; no clear D. Germline CDR1 and CDR2: DFQATT and SNEGSKA (reference sequence). Trimming removed 3 bases from V and 8 bases from J, with 17 bases in between. The CDR3 consists of 13 residues. The chain's CDR3 is CSASTRAESKQYF. The CDR3 DNA reads as TGCAGTGCTAGCACCCGAGCTGAGTCGAAGCAGTACTTC.

This clonotype was seen many times. The chain carries TRBV28 and TRBJ1-6; a possible D gene is TRBD1 (5 bases). This CDR3 is 18 amino acids long. V was pared by 2 bases and J by 0 bases, with 14 bases between. Germline CDR1 is MDHEN and CDR2 is SYDVKM. The CDR3 region is CASSLERGTSSYNSPLHF. Written as DNA, the CDR3 is TGTGCCAGCAGTTTAGAGAGGGGCACAAGCTCCTATAATTCACCCCTCCACTTT.

Many counts were recorded for this clonotype. The chain combines TRBV2 with TRBJ1-5; D not certain. Trimming stripped 6 bases from V and 0 bases from J, with 9 bases between. Germline V lookup: CDR1 SNHLY, CDR2 FYNNEI. CDR3 size: 14 residues. The CDR3 protein is CASSQPGSNQPQHF. In DNA, the CDR3 is TGTGCCAGCAGCCAACCCGGTAGCAATCAGCCCCAGCATTTT. The full variable domain, completed using reference TRBV2 and TRBJ1-5, is EPEVTQTPSHQVTQMGQEVILRCVPISNHLYFYWYRQILGQKVEFLVSFYNNEISEKSEIFDDQFSVERPDGSNFTLKIRSTKLEDSAMYFCASSQPGSNQPQHFGDGTRLSIL.

A few counts support this clonotype. This chain uses TRBV25-1 with TRBJ2-1; 10 bases agree with TRBD2. V was clipped by 6 bases and J by 15 bases; unmatched bases: 11. This CDR3 region has 13 residues. Germline V lookup: CDR1 MGHDK, CDR2 SYGVNS. The chain's CDR3 is CASSESGTSVPFF. The CDR3 DNA reads as TGTGCCAGCAGCGAGTCCGGGACTAGCGTACCGTTCTTC.

This clonotype was picked up a small number of times. The chain couples TRBV12-3 or TRBV12-4 to TRBJ2-1, with 10 bases aligning to TRBD1. The length of the CDR3 is 15 residues. The trim removed 3 bases at V and 4 bases at J, leaving 3 bases unmatched. CDR3 region: CASSLVGQGYNEQFF. The CDR3 DNA is TGTGCCAGCAGTTTGGTGGGACAGGGGTACAATGAGCAGTTCTTC.

This clonotype was seen at least ten times. DNA for the CDR3: TGTGCCAGCAGCTTTCGCGGAAGCGGAGCTTACAATGAGCAGTTCTTC. Translation gives CASSFRGSGAYNEQFF. V usage is TRBV11-2 and J usage is TRBJ2-1; perhaps TRBD2 as D (5 bases). The V end lost 3 bases, the J end lost 4 bases, and 16 bases lay between the germline ends. This CDR3 has 16 amino acids. Germline V lookup: CDR1 SGHAT, CDR2 FQNNGV. Combining the CDR3 with reference TRBV11-2 and TRBJ2-1 gives the whole variable domain EAGVAQSPRYKIIEKRQSVAFWCNPISGHATLYWYQQILGQGPKLLIQFQNNGVVDDSQLPKDRFSAERLKGVDSTLKIQPAKLEDSAVYLCASSFRGSGAYNEQFFGPGTRLTVL.